The clone carrying this T cell receptor beta chain was seen only once. This entry is derived from a study of cytomegalovirus exposure and HLA in healthy donors. This CDR3 has 17 residues. Germline loops: CDR1 MGHRA, CDR2 YSYEKL. Unmatched junction bases numbered 11, after V lost 3 bases and J lost 5 bases. This PCR relied on a set of 60 Vbeta primers and 13 Jbeta primers. In the study's own analysis: Later, some 75 million unique TCR beta chains were counted in an analysis, and some 11 million of them were shared. The protocol was immunoSEQ multiplex PCR, while the TCRdb copy is restricted to in-frame clones and leaves out a portion. D and trimming come from the DNA, and the V and J calls and clone size come from that table. The sample lists 90,000 to 150,000 clones, 74% occurring once.

The sample was PBMCs. This TCR came from a human donor in good health. The chain recombines TRBV4-1 with TRBJ2-5; 11 nucleotides agree with TRBD2. CDR3 amino acids: CASSHGTSGGRGETQYF. CDR3 sequence (DNA): TGCGCCAGCAGCCATGGTACTAGCGGGGGCCGGGGGGAGACCCAGTACTTC.